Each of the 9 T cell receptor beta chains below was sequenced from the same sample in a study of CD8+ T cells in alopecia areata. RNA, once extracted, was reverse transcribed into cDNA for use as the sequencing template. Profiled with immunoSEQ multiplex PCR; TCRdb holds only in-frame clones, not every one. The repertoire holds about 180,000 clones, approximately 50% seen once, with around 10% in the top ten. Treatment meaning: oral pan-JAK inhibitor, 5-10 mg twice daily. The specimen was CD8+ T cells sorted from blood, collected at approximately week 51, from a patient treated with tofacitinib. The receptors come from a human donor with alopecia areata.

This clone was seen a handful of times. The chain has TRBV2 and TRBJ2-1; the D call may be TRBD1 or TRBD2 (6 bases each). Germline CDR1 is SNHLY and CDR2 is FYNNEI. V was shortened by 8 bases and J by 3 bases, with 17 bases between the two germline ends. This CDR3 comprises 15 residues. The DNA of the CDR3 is TGTGCCAGCGGCGGGACATCGGGGGTCTACAATGAGCAGTTCTTC. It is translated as CASGGTSGVYNEQFF. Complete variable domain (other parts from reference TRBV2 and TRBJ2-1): EPEVTQTPSHQVTQMGQEVILRCVPISNHLYFYWYRQILGQKVEFLVSFYNNEISEKSEIFDDQFSVERPDGSNFTLKIRSTKLEDSAMYFCASGGTSGVYNEQFFGPGTRLTVL.

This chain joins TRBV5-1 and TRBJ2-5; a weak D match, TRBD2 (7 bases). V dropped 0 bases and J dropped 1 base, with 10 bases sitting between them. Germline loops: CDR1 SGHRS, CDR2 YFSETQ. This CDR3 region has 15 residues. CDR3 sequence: CASSLDGGLQETQYF. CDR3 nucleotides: TGCGCCAGCAGCTTGGACGGGGGGCTCCAAGAGACCCAGTACTTC. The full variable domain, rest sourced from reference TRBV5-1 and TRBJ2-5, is KAGVTQTPRYLIKTRGQQVTLSCSPISGHRSVSWYQQTPGQGLQFLFEYFSETQRNKGNFPGRFSGRQFSNSRSEMNVSTLELGDSALYLCASSLDGGLQETQYFGPGTRLLVL.

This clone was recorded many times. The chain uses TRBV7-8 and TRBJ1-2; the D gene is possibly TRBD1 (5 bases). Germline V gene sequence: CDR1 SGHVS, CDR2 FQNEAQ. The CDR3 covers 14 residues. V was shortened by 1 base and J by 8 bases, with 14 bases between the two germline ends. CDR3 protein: CASSLGAGKGGYTF. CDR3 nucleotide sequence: TGTGCCAGCAGCTTAGGGGCAGGGAAAGGAGGCTACACCTTC.

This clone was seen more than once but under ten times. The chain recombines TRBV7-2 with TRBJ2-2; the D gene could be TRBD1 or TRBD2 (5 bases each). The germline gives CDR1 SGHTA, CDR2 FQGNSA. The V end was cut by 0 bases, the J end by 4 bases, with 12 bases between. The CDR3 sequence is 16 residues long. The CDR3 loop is CASSLAGPRGTGELFF. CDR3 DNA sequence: TGTGCCAGCAGCTTAGCGGGACCGAGGGGCACCGGGGAGCTGTTTTTT.

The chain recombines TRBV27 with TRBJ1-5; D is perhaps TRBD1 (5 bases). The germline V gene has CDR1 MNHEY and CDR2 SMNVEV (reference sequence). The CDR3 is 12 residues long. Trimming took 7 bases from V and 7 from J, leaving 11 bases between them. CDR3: CASTTGGQPQHF. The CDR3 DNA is TGTGCCAGCACCACCGGGGGACAGCCCCAGCATTTT.

CDR3 in DNA: TGTGCCATCAGCCTAAGCGGGGAGGCTCTCTACGAGCAGTACTTC. Translated, it gives CAISLSGEALYEQYF. V and J are TRBV10-3 and TRBJ2-7; 7 bases map to TRBD2. The CDR3 is 15 amino acids. The germline V gene has CDR1 ENHRY and CDR2 SYGVKD. V dropped 6 bases and J dropped 3; count of bases not matched to a gene: 11.

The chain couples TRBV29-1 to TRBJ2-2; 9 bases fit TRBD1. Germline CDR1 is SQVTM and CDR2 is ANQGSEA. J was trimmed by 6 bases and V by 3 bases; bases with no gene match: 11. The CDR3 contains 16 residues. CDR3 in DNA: TGCAGCGTTGAGATCTGGGACAGGGAGGATCCCGGGGAGCTGTTTTTT. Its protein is CSVEIWDREDPGELFF.

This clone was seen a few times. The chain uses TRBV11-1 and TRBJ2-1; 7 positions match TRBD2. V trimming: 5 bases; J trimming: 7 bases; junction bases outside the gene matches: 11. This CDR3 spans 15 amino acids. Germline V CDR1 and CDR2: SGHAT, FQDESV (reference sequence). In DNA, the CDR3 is TGTGCCAGCAGCCCCTCACCGGGGGGTCCAAATGAGCAGTTCTTC. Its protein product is CASSPSPGGPNEQFF.

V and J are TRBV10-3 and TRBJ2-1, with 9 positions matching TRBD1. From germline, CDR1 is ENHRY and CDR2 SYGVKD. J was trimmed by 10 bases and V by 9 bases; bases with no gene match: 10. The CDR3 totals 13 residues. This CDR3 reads CAIEGDRVGEQFF. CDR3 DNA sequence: TGTGCCATTGAGGGGGACAGGGTAGGGGAGCAGTTCTTC.